This T cell receptor beta chain was identified during a study of T cells expressing NK-cell markers. Across the study: All TCR beta repertoires analysed originated from sorted CD3+CD56+NKG2C+, CD3+CD56+NKG2C- and CD3+CD56-NKG2C+ T cells.

This CDR3 has 15 residues. The germline gives CDR1 SGHTA, CDR2 FQGNSA. TCRdb reanalyzed the 5' RACE reads, giving one entry per CDR3 protein sequence and no DNA. The sample is made up of about 260,000 distinct CDR3 sequences, and the top ten hold about 0.39% of it. The sequence came from a man aged 18 to 35 in good health. The gene calls are TRBV7-2 and TRBJ2-5; TCRdb selects TRBD1, and the lack of DNA leaves this call unchecked. Material: blood T cells: a sorted CD56 or NKG2C T cell subset, CD4+ or CD8+ T cells, or bulk PBMC T cells (not recorded which). The CDR3 region is CASSPVSLGAETQYF.